This T cell receptor (beta chain) was observed in a study of blood T cell repertoires in COVID-19. Study in general: Material from acute and convalescent COVID-19 was sourced from the United States, Italy and Spain. PBMCs, B-cell-depleted T cells, or T cells provided the cDNA or gDNA that made up the material.

V lost 7 bases and J lost 1; bases outside the gene matches: 8. CDR3 size: 15 residues. Per the germline V gene, CDR1 is SQVTM and CDR2 is ANQGSEA. Authors' data handling: Using reference gene primer amplification, nucleated cell counts were estimated. Profiled with immunoSEQ multiplex PCR; TCRdb holds only in-frame clones, not every one. From that table come the V and J calls and clone size; the DNA was used to work out D and trimming. The table has about 60,000 clones, around 90% seen once. V is TRBV29-1 and J is TRBJ2-1, with TRBD2 matching 9 bases. The sample taken for sequencing was peripheral blood. The sequence was collected from a human donor with acute or convalescent COVID-19. The donor label of this sample is uncertain. The CDR3 is CSAGGGVVSYNEQFF. CDR3 bases: TGCAGCGCTGGCGGGGGGGTCGTTTCCTACAATGAGCAGTTCTTC.